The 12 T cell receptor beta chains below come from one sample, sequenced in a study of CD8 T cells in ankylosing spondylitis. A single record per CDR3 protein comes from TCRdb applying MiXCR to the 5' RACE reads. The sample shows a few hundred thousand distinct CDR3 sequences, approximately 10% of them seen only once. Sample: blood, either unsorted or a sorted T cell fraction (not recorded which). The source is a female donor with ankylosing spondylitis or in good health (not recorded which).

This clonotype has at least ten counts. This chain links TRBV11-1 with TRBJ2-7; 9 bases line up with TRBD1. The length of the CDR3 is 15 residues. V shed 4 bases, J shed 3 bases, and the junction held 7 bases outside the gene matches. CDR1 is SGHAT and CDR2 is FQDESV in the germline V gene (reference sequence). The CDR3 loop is CASSYTRTGVYEQYF. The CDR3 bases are TGTGCCAGCAGCTACACAAGGACAGGGGTCTACGAGCAGTACTTC.

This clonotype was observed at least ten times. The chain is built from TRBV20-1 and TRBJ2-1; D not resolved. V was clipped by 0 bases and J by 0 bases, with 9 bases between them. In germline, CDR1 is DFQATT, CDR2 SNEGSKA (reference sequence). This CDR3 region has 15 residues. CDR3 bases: TGCAGTGCTAGAGATAACTTCCTCTCCTACAATGAGCAGTTCTTC. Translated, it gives CSARDNFLSYNEQFF.

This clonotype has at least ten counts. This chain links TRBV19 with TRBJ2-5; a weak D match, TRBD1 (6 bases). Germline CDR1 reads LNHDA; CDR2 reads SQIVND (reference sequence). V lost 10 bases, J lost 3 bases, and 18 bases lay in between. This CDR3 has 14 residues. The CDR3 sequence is CATPRPGQKETQYF. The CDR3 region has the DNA TGTGCCACTCCCCGCCCAGGACAGAAAGAGACCCAGTACTTC. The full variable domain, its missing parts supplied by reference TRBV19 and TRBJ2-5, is DGGITQSPKYLFRKEGQNVTLSCEQNLNHDAMYWYRQDPGQGLRLIYYSQIVNDFQKGDIAEGYSVSREKKESFPLTVTSAQKNPTAFYLCATPRPGQKETQYFGPGTRLLVL.

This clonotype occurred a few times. The CDR3 DNA reads as TGTGCCAGTAGTATAGATCATTTGGGGCAGGGTGGCGATAATTCACCCCTCCACTTT. Translation: CASSIDHLGQGGDNSPLHF. The chain has TRBV19 and TRBJ1-6, with TRBD1 as a possible D gene (5 bases). The CDR3 length is 19 residues. Germline V gives CDR1 LNHDA, CDR2 SQIVND (reference sequence). Trimming shortened V by 0 bases and J by 5 bases, and 20 bases separated the two germline ends.

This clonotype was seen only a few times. The CDR3 coding sequence is TGCAGTGCCACATCTTGGATGACTCAAAAAGAGACCCAGTACTTC. Its protein is CSATSWMTQKETQYF. The J gene is TRBJ2-5, the V gene TRBV20-1; no clear D gene. This CDR3 contains 15 residues. V dropped 6 bases and J dropped 3 bases, with 20 bases sitting between them. The germline V gene encodes CDR1 DFQATT and CDR2 SNEGSKA (reference sequence).

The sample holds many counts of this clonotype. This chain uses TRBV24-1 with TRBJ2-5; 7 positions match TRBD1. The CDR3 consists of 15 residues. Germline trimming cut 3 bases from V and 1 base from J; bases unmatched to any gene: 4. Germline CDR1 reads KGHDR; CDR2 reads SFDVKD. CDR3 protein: CATSDTRQGQETQYF. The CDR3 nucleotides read TGTGCCACCAGTGATACTCGACAGGGCCAAGAGACCCAGTACTTC.

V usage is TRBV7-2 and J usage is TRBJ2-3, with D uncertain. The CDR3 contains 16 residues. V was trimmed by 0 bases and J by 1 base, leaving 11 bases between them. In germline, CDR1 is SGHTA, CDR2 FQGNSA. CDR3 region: CASSLAASQGTDTQYF. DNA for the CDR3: TGTGCCAGCAGCTTAGCGGCTAGTCAGGGCACAGATACGCAGTATTTT.

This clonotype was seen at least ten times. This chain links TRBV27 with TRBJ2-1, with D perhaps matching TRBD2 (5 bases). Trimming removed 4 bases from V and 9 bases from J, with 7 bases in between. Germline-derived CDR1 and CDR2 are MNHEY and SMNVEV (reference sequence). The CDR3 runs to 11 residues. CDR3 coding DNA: TGTGCCAGCAGTTCCGGGATTGAGCAGTTCTTC. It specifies CASSSGIEQFF.

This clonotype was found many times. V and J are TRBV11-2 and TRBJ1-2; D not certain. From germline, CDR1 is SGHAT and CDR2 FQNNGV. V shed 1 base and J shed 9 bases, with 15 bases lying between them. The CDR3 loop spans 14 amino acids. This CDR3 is CASSLVVTPERYTF. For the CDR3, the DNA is TGTGCCAGCAGCTTAGTGGTCACCCCAGAGCGCTACACCTTC.

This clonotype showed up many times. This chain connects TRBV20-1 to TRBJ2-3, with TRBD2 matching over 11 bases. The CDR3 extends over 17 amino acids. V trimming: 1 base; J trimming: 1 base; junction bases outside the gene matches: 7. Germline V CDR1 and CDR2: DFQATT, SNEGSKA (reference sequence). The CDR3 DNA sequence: TGCAGTGCTAGAGGCAGCAAGGGACTAGCGGGCACAGATACGCAGTATTTT. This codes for CSARGSKGLAGTDTQYF.

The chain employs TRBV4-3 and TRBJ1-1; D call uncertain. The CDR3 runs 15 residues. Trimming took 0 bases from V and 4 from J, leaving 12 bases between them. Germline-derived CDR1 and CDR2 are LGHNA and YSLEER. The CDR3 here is CASSQDRGPITEAFF. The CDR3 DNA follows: TGCGCCAGCAGCCAAGATCGAGGGCCTATCACTGAAGCTTTCTTT.

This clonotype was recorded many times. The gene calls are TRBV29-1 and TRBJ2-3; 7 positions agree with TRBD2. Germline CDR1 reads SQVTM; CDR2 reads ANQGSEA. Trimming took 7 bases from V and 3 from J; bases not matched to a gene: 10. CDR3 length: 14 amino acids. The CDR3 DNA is TGCAGCGCATTTGGCGGGAGTAAGACAGATACGCAGTATTTT. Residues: CSAFGGSKTDTQYF.